These 3 T cell receptor beta chains were sequenced from one sample in a study of blood T cell repertoires in COVID-19 (dated by TCRdb to the early 2020s). Library generation was performed with the immunoSEQ multiplex PCR assay. Sourced from immuneACCESS, this table was stored by TCRdb with only in-frame sequences that have V and J called. A share of the clones is absent; for the studies checked, an unresolved V gene accounts for under half, and the remainder has no known explanation. This sample gives about 280,000 clones in total; approximately 83% of them show up just once. The top ten constitute approximately 2% of the sample. Specimen: peripheral blood. All receptors derive from a woman aged 30 to 39 who had recovered from COVID-19.

As DNA, the CDR3 is TGTGCTAGTGGCCAAGATCGGGGGAGCTCCTACAATGAGCAGTTCTTC. It encodes CASGQDRGSSYNEQFF. The rearrangement links TRBV12-5 to TRBJ2-1; D possibly corresponds to TRBD2 (6 bases). The V gene's germline CDR1 is LGHNT and CDR2 FRNRAP. V dropped 6 bases and J dropped 0 bases, with 15 bases sitting between them. This CDR3 is 16 amino acids long.

V and J are TRBV5-4 and TRBJ1-1; 8 nucleotides agree with TRBD1. After removal of 4 bases from V and 3 bases from J, the junction contained 14 bases not matched to a gene. In germline, CDR1 is SGHNT, CDR2 YYREEE (reference sequence). This CDR3 has 17 residues. CDR3 region: CASSDDRGPSLDTEAFF. CDR3 coding DNA: TGTGCCAGCAGCGACGACAGGGGACCGTCTCTGGACACTGAAGCTTTCTTT.

The rearrangement joins TRBV2 to TRBJ1-2, with a weak D call TRBD1 (5 bases). Germline CDR1 and CDR2: SNHLY and FYNNEI. The CDR3 runs to 18 residues. Trimming took off 3 bases at V and 0 bases at J, with 20 bases between the two ends. The CDR3 nucleotides are TGTGCCAGCAGTGATTTTTTTTGGGGCCGCCGAGCTAACTATGGCTACACCTTC. It translates to CASSDFFWGRRANYGYTF. Based on the CDR3 plus reference TRBV2 and TRBJ1-2, the full variable domain is EPEVTQTPSHQVTQMGQEVILRCVPISNHLYFYWYRQILGQKVEFLVSFYNNEISEKSEIFDDQFSVERPDGSNFTLKIRSTKLEDSAMYFCASSDFFWGRRANYGYTFGSGTRLTVV.